The 7 T cell receptor beta chains given below trace back to one sample, sequenced in a study of T cells in Graves' hyperthyroidism and ophthalmopathy. Authors of the study amplified TCR beta CDR3 regions from RNA transcripts. Researchers ran a first-round RT-PCR on the TCR CDR3 using the HTBI primer set. TCRdb reprocessed the multiplex PCR reads with MiXCR, giving one entry per CDR3 protein. The sample has 750,000 to 900,000 distinct CDR3 sequences; over 35% are singletons. Material: blood. The origin of the receptors is a man between 18 and 29 years old with Graves' hyperthyroidism.

V and J are TRBV7-7 and TRBJ2-5, with a weak D call TRBD2 (6 bases). Germline assignment: CDR1 SSHAT and CDR2 FNYEAQ (reference sequence). This CDR3 has 14 residues. CDR3 in amino acids: CASGPRDGGETQYF. Here the CDR3 DNA reads TGTGCTAGCGGCCCCCGGGACGGCGGAGAGACCCAGTACTTC.

The sample holds many counts of this clonotype. The chain joins TRBV24-1 to TRBJ2-7; D is undetermined. Germline V lookup: CDR1 KGHDR, CDR2 SFDVKD. The CDR3 extends over 14 amino acids. Trimming left V 4 bases short and J 0 bases short, with 9 bases between. CDR3 sequence (DNA): TGTGCCACCAGTGACACAACCACCTCCTACGAGCAGTACTTC. It specifies CATSDTTTSYEQYF.

As to this clonotype: This may stem from a read error, because a much larger clone lies one nucleotide away. The gene calls are TRBV29-1 and TRBJ2-5; TRBD2 matches 7 bases. Per germline, CDR1 SQVTM and CDR2 ANQGSEA. The trim removed 7 bases at V and 1 base at J, leaving 9 bases unmatched. This CDR3 has 14 residues. Here the CDR3 DNA reads TGCAGCGCCCCCCTAGGGACTACCCAAGAGACCCAGTACTTC. Protein: CSAPLGTTQETQYF.

The chain links TRBV6-6 to TRBJ1-5, with 8 bases lining up with TRBD1. V gave up 4 bases and J gave up 4 bases; unmatched junction bases: 9. Per germline, CDR1 MNHNY and CDR2 SVGAGI (reference sequence). The CDR3 covers 16 residues. The CDR3 loop reads CASSSSRTGRNQPQHF. CDR3 sequence (DNA): TGTGCCAGCAGTTCGTCAAGGACAGGGCGAAATCAGCCCCAGCATTTT.

This clonotype was found a few times. This chain connects TRBV20-1 to TRBJ1-6; TRBD1 matches at 10 bases. With V trimmed by 4 bases and J by 10 bases, 7 bases remained unmatched. This CDR3 comprises 14 residues. The germline V gene encodes CDR1 DFQATT and CDR2 SNEGSKA (reference sequence). Here the CDR3 reads CSAKSGTGESPLHF. The CDR3 region has the DNA TGCAGTGCTAAATCCGGGACAGGGGAATCACCCCTCCACTTT.

This clonotype was seen many times. This sequence joins TRBV20-1 and TRBJ1-5, with D possibly matching TRBD1 (6 bases). Germline CDR1 is DFQATT and CDR2 is SNEGSKA (reference sequence). CDR3 length: 14 amino acids. V lost 1 base to trimming and J lost 4 bases, with 11 bases between them. In DNA, the CDR3 is TGCAGTGCTAGAGGGAGGCAGGGGAATCAGCCCCAGCATTTT. It yields the protein CSARGRQGNQPQHF.

The V gene is TRBV2, the J gene TRBJ2-5, with 12 bases aligning to TRBD1. The V gene's germline CDR1 is SNHLY and CDR2 FYNNEI. Trimming cost V 7 bases and J 4 bases; bases outside gene matches: 16. This CDR3 has 18 residues. CDR3 in DNA: TGTGCCAGCAACACCCCGGGACAGGGGGCGGAGTGGCTAGAGACCCAGTACTTC. Its translation: CASNTPGQGAEWLETQYF.